This TCR beta chain was captured by sequencing in a study of CD8 T cells in Susac syndrome. TCR beta sequences were obtained from blood CD8+ and CD4+ T cells. This clonotype was found once. After removal of 2 bases from V and 8 bases from J, the junction contained 5 bases not matched to a gene. Germline V CDR1 and CDR2: MNHEY, SVGAGI. The CDR3 has 13 amino acids. Reverse transcription of roughly 0.45 to 1 ug RNA used random hexamers. One entry per CDR3 protein results from TCRdb running MiXCR on the immunoSEQ multiplex PCR reads. The sample has 80,000 to 95,000 distinct CDR3 sequences, over 85% seen once.

The J gene is TRBJ1-2, the V gene TRBV6-5; TRBD1 aligns across 7 bases. The sample comprised CD8+ T cells from PBMCs. This sequence was found in a human donor with Susac syndrome. For the CDR3, the DNA is TGTGCCAGCAGTTACGGGACAGATGGAGGCTACACCTTC. It codes for CASSYGTDGGYTF.